The 29 T cell receptor beta chains below all came from one sample that was sequenced in a study of blood T cell repertoires in COVID-19. Sequencing used immunoSEQ multiplex PCR; TCRdb keeps in-frame clones, though not all of them. The data show about 200,000 clones, around 83% seen once. Sequencing was done on a sample of peripheral blood. These receptor sequences come from a woman over 75 with acute or convalescent COVID-19.

V is TRBV6-5 and J is TRBJ2-7; TRBD2 is a possible D gene (6 bases). CDR1 is MNHEY and CDR2 is SVGAGI in the germline V gene. V lost 4 bases to trimming and J lost 4 bases, with 14 bases between them. The CDR3 contains 14 residues. CDR3 amino acids: CASSSAGLPYEQYF. For the CDR3, the DNA is TGTGCCAGCAGTTCCGCGGGACTCCCGTACGAGCAGTACTTC.

The chain links TRBV6-6 to TRBJ2-3; 7 bases are a match to TRBD1. CDR1 is MNHNY and CDR2 is SVGAGI in the germline V gene (reference sequence). V shed 2 bases and J 4 bases; nucleotides not matched to a gene: 6. The CDR3 extends over 15 amino acids. The CDR3 nucleotides read TGTGCCAGCAGTTACCCGCAACAGGGGTCAGATACGCAGTATTTT. It specifies CASSYPQQGSDTQYF.

V usage is TRBV12-3 or TRBV12-4 and J usage is TRBJ1-5; D is unresolved. Trimming removed 5 bases at V and 7 bases at J, with 12 bases between. The CDR3 has 13 residues. The CDR3 here is CASSGENWQPQHF. In DNA, the CDR3 is TGTGCCAGCAGTGGGGAGAATTGGCAGCCCCAGCATTTT.

This sequence joins TRBV28 and TRBJ2-2; 8 bases align to TRBD2. This CDR3 is built from 17 residues. V trimming: 5 bases; J trimming: 3 bases; junction bases outside the gene matches: 11. Per germline, CDR1 MDHEN and CDR2 SYDVKM. Written as DNA, the CDR3 is TGTGCCAGCAGTAAGCGACTCGGGAGGGGATACACCGGGGAGCTGTTTTTT. Translating it yields CASSKRLGRGYTGELFF.

The genes are TRBV23-1 and TRBJ1-5; a possible D gene is TRBD1 (6 bases). TRBV23-1 is marked as an open reading frame, function uncertain. CDR3 length: 14 residues. Trimming removed 0 bases at V and 6 bases at J, with 9 bases between. The CDR3 protein is CASSQSGGGQPQHF. CDR3 nucleotides: TGCGCCAGCAGTCAATCAGGGGGTGGTCAGCCCCAGCATTTT.

CDR3: CSVGMIQGARTEAFF. The CDR3 coding sequence is TGCAGCGTTGGGATGATACAGGGGGCGAGAACTGAAGCTTTCTTT. V usage is TRBV29-1 and J usage is TRBJ1-1, with TRBD1 identical over 9 bases. CDR1 is SQVTM, CDR2 ANQGSEA, per germline. The CDR3 has 15 amino acids. The trim removed 4 bases at V and 5 bases at J, leaving 11 bases unmatched.

The rearrangement uses TRBV20-1 and TRBJ2-1; no clear D gene. The CDR3 is 10 amino acids. Germline V CDR1 and CDR2: DFQATT, SNEGSKA (reference sequence). V lost 6 bases, J lost 7 bases, and 7 bases lay in between. In DNA, the CDR3 is TGCAGTGCAAATCCAAATGAGCAGTTCTTC. Translation: CSANPNEQFF.

The J gene is TRBJ1-1, the V gene TRBV7-2, with 7 bases fitting TRBD1. Germline V gives CDR1 SGHTA, CDR2 FQGNSA. Unmatched junction bases numbered 6, after V lost 4 bases and J lost 7 bases. There are 13 residues in the CDR3. CDR3: CASSSGRTGEAFF. CDR3 coding DNA: TGTGCCAGCAGCTCAGGCCGGACAGGTGAAGCTTTCTTT.

The V and J genes are TRBV28 and TRBJ1-2; no reliable D call. Trimming took off 2 bases at V and 6 bases at J, with 7 bases between the two ends. The CDR3 extends over 12 amino acids. Germline CDR1 is MDHEN and CDR2 is SYDVKM. The CDR3 spells CASSLEPHGYTF. The CDR3 DNA is TGTGCCAGCAGTTTAGAGCCTCATGGCTACACCTTC.

This clone has at least ten counts. The rearrangement uses TRBV18 and TRBJ2-3, with a possible D match to TRBD2 (6 bases). V dropped 6 bases and J dropped 6 bases, with 25 bases sitting between them. This CDR3 region has 17 residues. Looked up from germline, CDR1 is KGHSH and CDR2 is LQKENI. The CDR3 is CASSSGRGIPFSDTQYF. DNA for the CDR3: TGTGCCAGCTCCTCGGGACGGGGGATCCCCTTTTCTGATACGCAGTATTTT.

The chain links TRBV7-2 to TRBJ1-2; D possibly corresponds to TRBD1 (5 bases). CDR3 length equals 13 residues. Germline V CDR1 and CDR2: SGHTA, FQGNSA. Trimming cost V 5 bases and J 7 bases, with 14 bases left between them. CDR3 DNA sequence: TGTGCCAGCAGCCAGGGTCATGGGGCTGGCTACACCTTC. The encoded protein is CASSQGHGAGYTF.

This clone was observed at least ten times. The chain employs TRBV7-9 and TRBJ1-1; D is undetermined. Trimming removed 2 bases from V and 2 bases from J, with 9 bases in between. Germline CDR1 is SEHNR and CDR2 is FQNEAQ (reference sequence). The length of the CDR3 is 14 residues. The CDR3 DNA reads as TGTGCCAGCAGCTTAAGTCAAGCAAACACTGAAGCTTTCTTT. Translation gives CASSLSQANTEAFF.

The chain employs TRBV10-2 and TRBJ2-7; D is ambiguous. V was shortened by 6 bases and J by 2 bases, with 5 bases between the two germline ends. The CDR3 runs 11 residues. The V gene's germline CDR1 is WSHSY and CDR2 SAAADI. For the CDR3, the DNA is TGCGCCAGCAGCCCAGCCTACGAGCAGTACTTC. Translating it yields CASSPAYEQYF.

The V and J genes are TRBV7-8 and TRBJ1-1, with a tentative D call TRBD1 (6 bases). The CDR3 is 13 amino acids. Germline CDR1 and CDR2: SGHVS and FQNEAQ. V gave up 1 base and J gave up 5 bases, with 8 bases separating them. CDR3 DNA: TGTGCCAGCAGCTTAGTGGGGGCTACTGAAGCTTTCTTT. Its translation: CASSLVGATEAFF.

Only one count was recorded for this clone. The genes are TRBV3-1 (or the pseudogene TRBV3-2) and TRBJ2-5; D might be TRBD2 (6 bases). Trimming removed 2 bases at V and 3 bases at J, with 16 bases between. The CDR3 is made up of 16 amino acids. CDR1 and CDR2 (germline): LGHDT, YNNKEL (reference sequence). CDR3 sequence reads: CASSQIPGSQKETQYF. The CDR3 DNA follows: TGTGCCAGCAGCCAAATCCCCGGGAGCCAGAAAGAGACCCAGTACTTC.

This clone has more than one count but fewer than ten. The chain has TRBV5-1 and TRBJ1-1; D is undetermined. CDR3 length equals 13 residues. The V gene lost 4 bases and the J gene lost 4 bases, with 11 bases spanning the gap. Germline loops: CDR1 SGHRS, CDR2 YFSETQ. The chain's CDR3 is CASSVAVFTEAFF. The CDR3 region has the DNA TGCGCCAGCAGCGTAGCGGTTTTCACTGAAGCTTTCTTT.

This clone appeared once. The rearrangement joins TRBV28 to TRBJ2-3; no clear D. Germline CDR1 reads MDHEN; CDR2 reads SYDVKM. Trimming took off 5 bases at V and 2 bases at J, with 8 bases between the two ends. This CDR3 contains 13 residues. The CDR3 nucleotides are TGTGCCAGCAGTCCCCCATCCACAGATACGCAGTATTTT. This encodes CASSPPSTDTQYF.

The J gene is TRBJ1-2, the V gene TRBV5-5; D is ambiguous. Germline V gives CDR1 SGHKS, CDR2 YYEKEE (reference sequence). This CDR3 is built from 14 residues. V lost 0 bases and J lost 5, with 11 bases in between. The CDR3 spells CASSLATNNYGYTF. CDR3 coding DNA: TGTGCCAGCAGCTTGGCCACGAACAATTATGGCTACACCTTC.

This clone has a handful of counts. The chain combines TRBV3-1 (or the pseudogene TRBV3-2) with TRBJ2-7; D is unresolved. The CDR3 runs to 12 residues. The germline V and J ends were trimmed by 2 bases and 5 bases, with 7 bases remaining between them. Looked up from germline, CDR1 is LGHDT and CDR2 is YNNKEL (reference sequence). In DNA form, the CDR3 reads TGTGCCAGCAGCCAACTGCCTAACGAGCAGTACTTC. It translates to CASSQLPNEQYF.

This chain connects TRBV6-2 or TRBV6-3 to TRBJ1-5; a possible D gene is TRBD1 (5 bases). This CDR3 has 14 amino acids. CDR1 is MNHEY, CDR2 SVGEGT, per germline. Between the trimmed V and J ends, which lost 6 bases and 3 bases, there was a span of 12 bases. The CDR3 sequence: CASSDSPHNQPQHF. The CDR3, as DNA: TGTGCCAGCAGCGACAGCCCCCACAATCAGCCCCAGCATTTT.

The genes are TRBV5-1 and TRBJ1-1, with D possibly matching TRBD1 (6 bases). CDR1 and CDR2 from the germline V gene are SGHRS and YFSETQ. Trimming took 2 bases from V and 3 from J, leaving 11 bases between them. The CDR3 has 14 residues. CDR3 coding DNA: TGCGCCAGCAGCTTTGGGACACTGCACACTGAAGCTTTCTTT. Amino acid sequence: CASSFGTLHTEAFF.

The rearrangement joins TRBV7-2 to TRBJ1-3; D is possibly TRBD1 (6 bases). The germline gives CDR1 SGHTA, CDR2 FQGNSA. The ends were cut back, 5 bases at V and 1 base at J, with 15 bases in the middle. CDR3 length: 16 residues. CDR3 sequence reads: CASSLHRELSGNTIYF. The CDR3, as DNA: TGTGCCAGCAGCCTCCACAGGGAACTTTCTGGAAACACCATATATTTT.

The chain recombines TRBV29-1 with TRBJ1-5; D remains unclear. V lost 2 bases and J lost 5, with 13 bases in between. Germline CDR1 and CDR2: SQVTM and ANQGSEA. This CDR3 has 14 amino acids. CDR3 bases: TGCAGCGTTGAAAACGGGGTTAGGGATCAGCCCCAGCATTTT. Protein sequence: CSVENGVRDQPQHF. Complete variable domain (other parts from reference TRBV29-1 and TRBJ1-5): SAVISQKPSRDICQRGTSLTIQCQVDSQVTMMFWYRQQPGQSLTLIATANQGSEATYESGFVIDKFPISRPNLTFSTLTVSNMSPEDSSIYLCSVENGVRDQPQHFGDGTRLSIL.

The chain combines TRBV2 with TRBJ1-5; 9 bases agree with TRBD1. Germline V gene data show CDR1 as SNHLY and CDR2 as FYNNEI. Trimming took 4 bases from V and 5 from J; bases not matched to a gene: 3. The CDR3 totals 14 residues. CDR3 nucleotide sequence: TGTGCCAGCAGTGCGGGACAGGGAGATCAGCCCCAGCATTTT. This sequence encodes CASSAGQGDQPQHF. Complete variable domain (other parts from reference TRBV2 and TRBJ1-5): EPEVTQTPSHQVTQMGQEVILRCVPISNHLYFYWYRQILGQKVEFLVSFYNNEISEKSEIFDDQFSVERPDGSNFTLKIRSTKLEDSAMYFCASSAGQGDQPQHFGDGTRLSIL.

The chain uses TRBV29-1 and TRBJ1-2; D not resolved. The CDR3 runs 15 residues. Trimming shortened V by 3 bases and J by 8 bases, and 22 bases separated the two germline ends. Germline CDR1 reads SQVTM; CDR2 reads ANQGSEA. CDR3 loop: CSVDGGQAPLYGYTF. In DNA, the CDR3 is TGCAGCGTTGATGGTGGGCAGGCCCCACTTTACGGCTACACCTTC.

In regard to this clone: An end of the junction differs from the germline gene, which may be a read error. The CDR3 protein is CASRFELVDNSPLHF. CDR3 bases: TGCGCCAGCCGCTTCGAACTCGTGGATAATTCACCCCTCCACTTT. The V gene is TRBV5-1, the J gene TRBJ1-6; D unresolved. In germline, CDR1 is SGHRS, CDR2 YFSETQ. The CDR3 is 15 residues long.

The DNA for the CDR3 is TGTGCCAGCAGCTCCCCTCGCGTACCGGAAAAACTGTTTTTT. This translates into CASSSPRVPEKLFF. This chain connects TRBV11-2 to TRBJ1-4; D is uncertain. In germline, CDR1 is SGHAT, CDR2 FQNNGV. This CDR3 comprises 14 residues. V was shortened by 4 bases and J by 8 bases, with 14 bases between the two germline ends.

In this sample, this clone turned up once. The V gene is TRBV27, the J gene TRBJ1-2, with D perhaps matching TRBD1 (5 bases). Trimming left V 6 bases short and J 5 bases short, with 19 bases between. This CDR3 region has 15 residues. The V gene's germline CDR1 is MNHEY and CDR2 SMNVEV (reference sequence). DNA of the CDR3: TGTGCCAGCAGAAAACAGGCGTCTAATGGGTATGGCTACACCTTC. Its translation: CASRKQASNGYGYTF.

The CDR3 here is CASSIELAGFAYEQYF. The CDR3 nucleotides read TGTGCCAGCTCAATTGAGCTAGCGGGATTCGCCTACGAGCAGTACTTC. The chain recombines TRBV18 with TRBJ2-7; 9 bases agree with TRBD2. CDR1 KGHSH and CDR2 LQKENI come from the germline V gene. V was clipped by 5 bases and J by 2 bases; unmatched bases: 10. The CDR3 length is 16 residues.